This T cell receptor beta chain emerged from a study of cytomegalovirus exposure and HLA in healthy donors. General observations from the study: TCR beta sequences numbering under 20,000 were associated with HLA alleles at 0.05 false discovery rate in a later analysis. One cluster of highly shared sequence variants probably arose as a sequencing artifact. Diagnosis of cytomegalovirus status made by the classifier reportedly showed high specificity and sensitivity.

There were likely unrecorded immune exposures, though donors were nominally healthy when sampled. On this clone itself: Its antigen is unidentified. A read error may produce the germline difference seen at one junction end.

This PCR relied on a set of 60 Vbeta primers and 13 Jbeta primers. This table comes from immunoSEQ multiplex PCR, and its TCRdb copy is limited to in-frame clones, with some not included. The table has around 100,000 clones, over 65% seen once. CDR1 is LNHDA, CDR2 SQIVND, per germline (reference sequence). CDR3 size: 15 residues. This receptor was taken from a man in his forties in good health and CMV-seronegative. The sequenced sample consisted of PBMCs. The rearrangement links TRBV19 to TRBJ1-2; D remains ambiguous. CDR3 sequence reads: CASSSGPTRLYDYTF. CDR3 DNA sequence: TGTGCCAGTAGTTCCGGACCGACTAGACTCTATGACTACACCTTC.